A selection of T cell receptor beta chains follows, all from one sample in a study of blood T cell repertoires in COVID-19. Profiling relied on immunoSEQ multiplex PCR, and the TCRdb table lists in-frame clones only, not all of them. This sample has approximately 530,000 clones; about 88% occur once, and the top ten carry roughly 8.3%. The specimen sequenced was peripheral blood. The receptors were gathered from a woman between 45 and 65 years old with COVID-19, enrolled during active disease. CDR3s include the opening cysteine and the closing phenylalanine or tryptophan. Each record gives: J gene, CDR3 length, D gene, V gene, CDR3 DNA, CDR3 protein. A D gene is named only where the DNA matches it firmly.

TRBJ1-2,13,NA,TRBV19,TGTGCCAGTAGTATAGAGGCTAGCTATGGCTACACCTTC,CASSIEASYGYTF
TRBJ1-3,14,NA,TRBV5-1,TGCGCCAGCAGCTTGGGACCCGGCGAGGACACCATATATTTT,CASSLGPGEDTIYF
TRBJ1-4,15,TRBD1,TRBV2,TGTGCGAGTACAGGGGGCCCTCTAACTAATGAAAAACTGTTTTTT,CASTGGPLTNEKLFF
TRBJ1-2,16,NA,TRBV9,TGTGCCAGCACCCCTCAAGCCGGTGACCTAAGCGATGGCTACACCTTC,CASTPQAGDLSDGYTF
TRBJ2-3,14,NA,TRBV3-1/TRBV3-2,TGTGCCAGCAGCCAAGAACCTAGTTCGGATACGCAGTATTTT,CASSQEPSSDTQYF
TRBJ2-3,14,NA,TRBV4-1,TGCGCCACCAGAAAGGAGGGCCCCACAGATACGCAGTATTTT,CATRKEGPTDTQYF
TRBJ1-1,15,NA,TRBV5-6,TGTGCCAGCAGCTTGGGACTCCCTTTATCTGGTGGAGCTTTCTTT,CASSLGLPLSGGAFF
TRBJ1-4,15,NA,TRBV30,TGTGCCTGGAGTGTTGACAGTATTTCTCATGAAAAACTGTTTTTT,CAWSVDSISHEKLFF
TRBJ1-1,12,TRBD1,TRBV6-5,TGTGCCAGTCCGGACAGGGGAACTGAAGCTTTCTTT,CASPDRGTEAFF
TRBJ2-7,19,TRBD2,TRBV4-1,TGCGCCAGCAGCCACTCAAGAATAATAGCGGGGGGGGTTCGGTACGAGCAGTACTTC,CASSHSRIIAGGVRYEQYF
TRBJ1-1,12,NA,TRBV9,TGTGCCAGCAGCGTAGTCCAGGGCCAAACTTTCTTT,CASSVVQGQTFF